This T cell receptor (beta chain) comes out of a study of blood T cell repertoires in COVID-19. The CDR3 consists of 14 residues. Germline values: CDR1 MNHNY, CDR2 SVGAGI (reference sequence). V was trimmed by 4 bases and J by 5 bases, leaving 12 bases between them. TCRdb keeps only in-frame clones here, not all; method: immunoSEQ multiplex PCR. The data hold 130,000 to 150,000 clones, with just under 90% observed a single time. This TCR came from a woman in her 40s with acute or convalescent COVID-19. The chain combines TRBV6-6 with TRBJ1-3, with D maybe TRBD1 (6 bases). The sequenced sample consisted of peripheral blood. The CDR3 region is CASSFRDTRNTIYF. In nucleotides, the CDR3 is TGTGCCAGCAGTTTCCGGGACACAAGAAACACCATATATTTT.